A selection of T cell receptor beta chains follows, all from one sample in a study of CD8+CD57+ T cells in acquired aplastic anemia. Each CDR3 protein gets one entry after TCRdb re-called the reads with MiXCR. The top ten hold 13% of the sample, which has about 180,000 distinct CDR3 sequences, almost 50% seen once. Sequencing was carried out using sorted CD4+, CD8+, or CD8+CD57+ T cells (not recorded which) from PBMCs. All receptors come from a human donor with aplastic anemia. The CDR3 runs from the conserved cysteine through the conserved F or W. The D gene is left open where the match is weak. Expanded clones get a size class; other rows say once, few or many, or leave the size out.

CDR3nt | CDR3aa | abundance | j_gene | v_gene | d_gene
TGCAGTGCTAGAGATGTGTCGGGGGGGATGGAGACCCAGTACTTC | CSARDVSGGMETQYF | - | TRBJ2-5 | TRBV20-1 | TRBD2
TGCAGTGCTAGACTAGCGGGGGTGCCAGATACGCAGTATTTT | CSARLAGVPDTQYF | - | TRBJ2-3 | TRBV20-1 | TRBD2
TGTGCCAGCAGCCGGGAATGGGGGGCTTCTGAAGCTTTCTTT | CASSREWGASEAFF | many | TRBJ1-1 | TRBV9 | -
TGCAGCGTTGTACCAATGATGAACACTGAAGCTTTCTTT | CSVVPMMNTEAFF | - | TRBJ1-1 | TRBV29-1 | -
TGTGCCAGCAGTGGATCAGGGAGATATGGCTACACCTTC | CASSGSGRYGYTF | many | TRBJ1-2 | TRBV6-1 | -
TGTGCCACCGAGGGAAACACCGGGGAGCTGTTTTTT | CATEGNTGELFF | few | TRBJ2-2 | TRBV10-3 | -
TGCGCCAGCAGCTTGGGTACGGGGAAGAATGAGCAGTTCTTC | CASSLGTGKNEQFF | - | TRBJ2-1 | TRBV5-1 | -
TGTGCCATCAGTGAGTCGGGGGGGGTAGGTCAGCCCCAGCATTTT | CAISESGGVGQPQHF | many | TRBJ1-5 | TRBV10-3 | -
TGTGCCAGTAGTAGGACTAGCGACGAGCAGTACTTC | CASSRTSDEQYF | - | TRBJ2-7 | TRBV19 | TRBD2
TGTGCCAGCAGTGCCTACACTGGAAACACCATATATTTT | CASSAYTGNTIYF | medium-sized | TRBJ1-3 | TRBV2 | -
TGCGCCAGCAGCTTGGGGGACAACCTCTACGAGCAGTACTTC | CASSLGDNLYEQYF | - | TRBJ2-7 | TRBV5-1 | -
TGCAGTGCCCAGAGAGGAGGACCGTATGGCTACACCTTC | CSAQRGGPYGYTF | - | TRBJ1-2 | TRBV20-1 | -
TGTGCCAGCAGTGATCGACAGGTTTACAATCAGCCCCAGCATTTT | CASSDRQVYNQPQHF | - | TRBJ1-5 | TRBV2 | -
TGCAGCGTTTGGGATAATGAGCAGTTCTTC | CSVWDNEQFF | few | TRBJ2-1 | TRBV29-1 | -
TGCGCCAGCAGCCAAGAAATCACCAGGTGGAACACTGAAGCTTTCTTT | CASSQEITRWNTEAFF | - | TRBJ1-1 | TRBV4-3 | -
TGTGCCAGCAGCCACGGGAAGGACTACGAGCAGTACTTC | CASSHGKDYEQYF | many | TRBJ2-7 | TRBV6-1 | -
TGTGCCAGCAGGGACAGGGGAGGCGAAAAACTGTTTTTT | CASRDRGGEKLFF | many | TRBJ1-4 | TRBV2 | TRBD1
TGTGCCAGTAGTCTACCCGGCACCGGGGAGCTGTTTTTT | CASSLPGTGELFF | many | TRBJ2-2 | TRBV19 | -
TGTGCCAGCTCACCAAAGGACGAGCAGTACTTC | CASSPKDEQYF | many | TRBJ2-7 | TRBV18 | -
TGTGCCAGCCAACTTTGGAGCTCCTACGAGCAGTACTTC | CASQLWSSYEQYF | many | TRBJ2-7 | TRBV2 | -
TGTGCCAGCAAACGGACTAGCGGGGGGGCCTTGATAGATACGCAGTATTTT | CASKRTSGGALIDTQYF | - | TRBJ2-3 | TRBV2 | TRBD2
TGCAGTGCTAAACGCACAGATACGCAGTATTTT | CSAKRTDTQYF | many | TRBJ2-3 | TRBV20-1 | -
TGTGCCACCAGCAGCAGACAGGTCTTCAATGAGCGGTTCTTC | CATSSRQVFNERFF | - | TRBJ2-1 | TRBV15 | -
TGTGCCAGCAGCCCGGGGGGACAGCCCCAGCATTTT | CASSPGGQPQHF | once | TRBJ1-5 | TRBV5-3 | -
TGTGCCAGTAGTACCCGTCAGGTGGCGGGAGAGACCCAGTACTTC | CASSTRQVAGETQYF | - | TRBJ2-5 | TRBV19 | -
TGTGCCAGCAGTTCACGACTCCTACTAGCGGGAACTTCATGCGAGCAGTACTTC | CASSSRLLLAGTSCEQYF | - | TRBJ2-7 | TRBV5-1 | TRBD2
TGTGCCAGCAGTTTCCAGGGGTTCACTGAAGCTTTCTTT | CASSFQGFTEAFF | many | TRBJ1-1 | TRBV12-3/TRBV12-4 | -
TGCGCCAGCGGTCAAGCGGGACTTGATGAGCAGTTCTTC | CASGQAGLDEQFF | many | TRBJ2-1 | TRBV5-1 | TRBD2